The entry below gives a single T cell receptor (beta chain) sequence along with its context. The data were taken from a study of blood T cell repertoires in COVID-19. Study information: From T cells, B-cell-depleted T cells, or PBMCs came the material, which was cDNA or gDNA.

The CDR3 extends over 14 amino acids. Germline V CDR1 and CDR2: SNHLY, FYNNEI. V shed 6 bases and J 1 base; nucleotides not matched to a gene: 3. Per the authors' pipeline: Amplification with reference gene primers provided the estimates of nucleated cell counts. The data were produced by immunoSEQ multiplex PCR, yet TCRdb's version contains in-frame clones alone and is incomplete. Clone size and the V and J calls come from that table; the DNA yielded D and trimming. The sample shows around 130,000 clones, more than 85% of them seen only once. V is TRBV2 and J is TRBJ1-5, with 7 bases fitting TRBD1. The specimen was peripheral blood. This TCR was sampled from a middle-aged man with active or convalescent COVID-19. CDR3 loop: CASRIQGSNQPQHF. The DNA of the CDR3 is TGTGCCAGCAGGATACAGGGGAGCAATCAGCCCCAGCATTTT.